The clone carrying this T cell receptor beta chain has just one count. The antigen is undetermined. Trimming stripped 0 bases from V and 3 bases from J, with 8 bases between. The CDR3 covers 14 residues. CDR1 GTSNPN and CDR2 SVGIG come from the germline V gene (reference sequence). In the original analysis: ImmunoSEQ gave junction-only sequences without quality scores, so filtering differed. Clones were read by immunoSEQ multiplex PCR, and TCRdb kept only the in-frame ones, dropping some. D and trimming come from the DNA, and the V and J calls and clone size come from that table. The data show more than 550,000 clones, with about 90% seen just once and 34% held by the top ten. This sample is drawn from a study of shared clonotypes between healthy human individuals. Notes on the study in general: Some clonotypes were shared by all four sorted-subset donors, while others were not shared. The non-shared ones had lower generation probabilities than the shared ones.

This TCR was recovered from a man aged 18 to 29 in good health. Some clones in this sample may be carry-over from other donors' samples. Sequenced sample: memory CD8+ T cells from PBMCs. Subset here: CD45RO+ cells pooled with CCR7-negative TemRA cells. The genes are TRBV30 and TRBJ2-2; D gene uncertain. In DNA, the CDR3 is TGTGCCTGGAGTGTACGGTTTTACACCGGGGAGCTGTTTTTT. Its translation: CAWSVRFYTGELFF.